This T cell receptor (beta chain) originates from a study of T cell responses to AZD1222 COVID-19 vaccine. Sequencing used immunoSEQ multiplex PCR; TCRdb keeps in-frame clones, though not all of them. Seen here are 120,000 to 150,000 clones, 75% to 95% observed once, and the top ten hold 2.5% to 3%. The material sequenced was peripheral blood, taken on day 0 of AZD1222 vaccination. The sequence was collected from an adult in good health.

The CDR3 reads CASRWQTGNTIYF. The CDR3 region has the DNA TGTGCCAGCCGATGGCAGACTGGAAACACCATATATTTT. V gene TRBV11-2 combines with J gene TRBJ1-3; D remains ambiguous. The germline V gene encodes CDR1 SGHAT and CDR2 FQNNGV. This CDR3 has 13 amino acids. V was trimmed by 8 bases and J by 2 bases, leaving 10 bases between them.